Listed here are 7 T cell receptor beta chains from one sample, sequenced in a study of CD8+ T cells in alopecia areata. Extracted from the samples, RNA was reverse transcribed into cDNA to serve as the sequencing template. The repertoire was sequenced with immunoSEQ multiplex PCR; TCRdb's copy has only in-frame clones and lacks some. The table lists 120,000 or so clones, 61% of them singletons. The treatment is: oral pan-JAK inhibitor, 5-10 mg twice daily. This specimen consisted of CD4+ T cells sorted from blood, obtained at week 4, from a patient treated with tofacitinib. These receptors all come from a human donor with alopecia areata.

This rearrangement joins TRBV30 to TRBJ2-1; either TRBD1 or TRBD2 may supply D (5 bases each). V lost 6 bases and J lost 4, with 7 bases in between. Per the germline V gene, CDR1 is GTSNPN and CDR2 is SVGIG (reference sequence). This CDR3 has 11 amino acids. The DNA for the CDR3 is TGTGCCTGTGGGGGATACAATGAGCAGTTCTTC. Protein sequence: CACGGYNEQFF.

This clone was observed a handful of times. The V call is TRBV23-1, the J call TRBJ2-6, with no clear D. TRBV23-1 is reported as an ORF; its role is uncertain. The V and J ends lost 4 bases and 3 bases respectively, with 13 bases between them. The CDR3 extends over 16 amino acids. CDR3 in DNA: TGCGCCAGCAGTCTGCTATTTGGGTTTGGGGCCAACGTCCTGACTTTC. This sequence encodes CASSLLFGFGANVLTF.

The rearrangement uses TRBV7-2 and TRBJ1-4; TRBD1 agrees at 7 bases. Trimming removed 5 bases from V and 7 bases from J; junction bases left unmatched: 7. The CDR3 is 14 residues long. Germline CDR1 SGHTA, CDR2 FQGNSA. The CDR3 DNA follows: TGTGCCAGCAGCCCCGACAGGGTCGGTGAAAAACTGTTTTTT. This sequence encodes CASSPDRVGEKLFF.

The chain joins TRBV7-7 to TRBJ2-5; 7 bases line up with TRBD1. CDR1 is SSHAT, CDR2 FNYEAQ, per germline (reference sequence). The CDR3 loop spans 13 amino acids. V was clipped by 5 bases and J by 3 bases; unmatched bases: 3. CDR3 nucleotides: TGTGCCAGCAGCACCGACAGGGAAGAGACCCAGTACTTC. Its protein is CASSTDREETQYF.

This clone came up a few times. The rearrangement links TRBV21-1 to TRBJ2-7; the D call in the table, TRBD2, was not verified against the DNA. TRBV21-1 is described as a pseudogene. The CDR3 totals 13 residues. The CDR3 nucleotides are TGTGCCAGCAGCACGGGGGACTCCTACGAGCAGTACTTC. This encodes CASSTGDSYEQYF.

This clone was found once. The J gene is TRBJ1-1, the V gene TRBV29-1, with D unclear. CDR1 is SQVTM, CDR2 ANQGSEA, per germline. CDR3 length equals 8 residues. With 6 bases removed from V and 8 bases from J, the gap between germline ends came to 4 bases. The chain's CDR3 is CSVKEAFF. CDR3 bases: TGCAGCGTGAAAGAAGCTTTCTTT.

The CDR3 nucleotides read TGCGCCAGCAGCGAACCGGGGCAGTCGCCCCAGCATTTT. Encoded protein: CASSEPGQSPQHF. The gene calls are TRBV4-3 and TRBJ1-5; TRBD1 is a possible D gene (5 bases). Trimming shortened V by 5 bases and J by 9 bases, and 14 bases separated the two germline ends. CDR1 LGHNA and CDR2 YSLEER come from the germline V gene. CDR3 size: 13 residues.